This record looks at one T cell receptor beta chain sequence and its context. V shed 1 base and J shed 8 bases, with 12 bases lying between them. The CDR3 runs 14 residues. The germline V gene encodes CDR1 SGDLS and CDR2 YYNGEE. Each CDR3 protein is one row after TCRdb ran MiXCR on the 5' RACE reads. The table includes about 41,000 distinct CDR3 sequences, over 25% detected once. Memory CD4+ cells were defined as CD4+CD45RO+CD25-. The sequence was obtained from a female donor with breast cancer. The chain joins TRBV9 to TRBJ1-4, with a possible D match to TRBD1 (5 bases). Sequences were obtained from memory CD4+ T cells sorted from a lymph node. The subset here: memory CD4+ T cells, CD4+CD45RO+CD25-. The CDR3 loop reads CASSVSQEGEKLFF. The DNA for the CDR3 is TGTGCCAGCAGCGTATCACAAGAGGGGGAAAAACTGTTTTTT.